This T cell receptor (beta chain) was sequenced in a study of human T cells and chemical hapten exposure. Study context: The sensitizing agent was 2% DPC, placed on around 2 cm by around 2 cm of upper inner arm skin. Predominantly women, the patients had alopecia areata, totalis or universalis.

In its sample, this clonotype was seen many times. Individual cDNA molecules in this library carried unique molecular identifiers. Original analysis: Samples had a median of about 96,000 TCRs, ranging 23,224 to 690,600. TCRdb analysed the RACE reads with MiXCR anew, one entry per CDR3 protein. These V and J calls rely on TCRdb rather than the paper's analysis. The sample yields 250,000 or so distinct CDR3 sequences, around 7.7% seen once. The sample's time point: pre-sensitization, week 0. Treatment: therapeutic diphenylcyclopropenone sensitization with weekly scalp DPC. This receptor was obtained from a man aged 18 to 29 with alopecia areata. Some clones in this sample may be carry-over from other donors' samples. The input for sequencing was whole blood, taken in connection with sensitization to the hapten diphenylcyclopropenone (DPC).

CDR3 DNA: TGTGCCAGCAGCTTATTTGTAACAGGAAGGGCAGATACGCAGTATTTT. This translates into CASSLFVTGRADTQYF. The chain uses TRBV7-2 and TRBJ2-3; tentatively, D is TRBD1 (5 bases). V lost 2 bases, J lost 4 bases, and 16 bases lay in between. CDR1 is SGHTA and CDR2 is FQGNSA in the germline V gene. The CDR3 extends over 16 amino acids.